These T cell receptor beta chains were read from a single sample in a study of cytomegalovirus exposure and HLA in healthy donors. Profiling relied on immunoSEQ multiplex PCR, and the TCRdb table lists in-frame clones only, not all of them. The sample holds about 130,000 clones. The material sequenced was PBMCs. These receptors all come from a middle-aged woman in good health and CMV-seropositive. The CDR3 runs from the conserved cysteine through the conserved F or W. Each record gives: V gene, CDR3 protein.

>TRBV9
CASSVTGAAEAFF
>TRBV9
CASSVVPHGDTEAFF
>TRBV7-7
CASSSGLYTDTQYF
>TRBV4-1
CASSQGDRAYGYTF
>TRBV9
CASSPDLRETQYF
>TRBV19
CASSITGAFYGYTF
>TRBV18
CATSRNRGEETQYF
>TRBV2
CASLGVASGTHSYEQYF
>TRBV19
CASSVTSGSNQPQHF
>TRBV2
CASTSGAQGNTIYF
>TRBV5-4
CASSLEQGAHEQYF
>TRBV5-4
CASSFAGGGGDTQYF
>TRBV29-1
CSVVPTSGQQYF
>TRBV19
CASSLQGLASIPVGYTF
>TRBV19
CASSSSGHGIYEQYF